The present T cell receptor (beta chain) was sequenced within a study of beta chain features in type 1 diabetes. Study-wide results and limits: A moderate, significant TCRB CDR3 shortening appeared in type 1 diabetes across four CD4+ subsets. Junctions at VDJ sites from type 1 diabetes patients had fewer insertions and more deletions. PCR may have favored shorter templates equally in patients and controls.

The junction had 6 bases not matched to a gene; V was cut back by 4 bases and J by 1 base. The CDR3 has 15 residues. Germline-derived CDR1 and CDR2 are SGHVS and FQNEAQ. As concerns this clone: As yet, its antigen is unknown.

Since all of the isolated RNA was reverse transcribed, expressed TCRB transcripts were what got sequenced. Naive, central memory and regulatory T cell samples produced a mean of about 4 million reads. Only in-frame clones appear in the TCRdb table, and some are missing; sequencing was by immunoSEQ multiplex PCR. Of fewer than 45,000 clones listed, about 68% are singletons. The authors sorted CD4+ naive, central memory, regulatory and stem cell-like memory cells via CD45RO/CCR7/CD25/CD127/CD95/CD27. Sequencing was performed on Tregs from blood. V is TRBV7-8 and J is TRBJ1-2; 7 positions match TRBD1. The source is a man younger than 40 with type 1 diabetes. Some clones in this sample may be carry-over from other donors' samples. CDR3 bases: TGTGCCAGCAGCTCGCGGAGGGACAGTAACTATGGCTACACCTTC. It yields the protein CASSSRRDSNYGYTF.